This paragraph covers one TCR beta chain sequence. Its antigen remains undetermined. There are no base qualities to consult, and no much larger clone falls within one base. TCRbeta CDR3 regions were amplified from genomic DNA using the immunoSEQ Assay, a bias-controlled multiplex PCR. The original pipeline was this. Within the assay, amplification of reference gene primers was used to estimate how many nucleated cells each sample contained. To quantify the absolute abundance of each unique TCRbeta CDR3 rearrangement, sequence reads were collapsed and filtered. For each sample, productive Simpson clonality was calculated as the square root of Simpson's diversity index across productive rearrangements. TCRdb holds this immuneACCESS table with in-frame rearrangements only. Some clones are missing; in checked studies, unresolved V genes explain under half, and the rest has no known cause. Clone size and the V and J calls come from that table; the DNA yielded D and trimming. The sample table lists roughly 50,000 clones, 88% of them with a count of one. The ten largest make up around 8% of the sample.

The data are from a study of blood T cell repertoires in COVID-19 (dated by TCRdb to 2018 to 2020). For the study in its entirety: Samples from collaborators originated in the United States, Italy and Spain and spanned both the acute and convalescent phases of COVID-19. The material from the prospective study consisted of cDNA or gDNA derived from T cells, B-cell-depleted T cells, or PBMCs. Subjects who had been exposed to COVID-19, were actively infected with it, or had recovered from it provided the deeply sampled blood TCRbeta repertoires that made up the dataset. The repertoires were released in a freely available public database intended as a resource for research on the immune response to SARS-CoV-2. Samples were obtained from the ongoing ImmuneRACE study (first 160 participants) and from over a thousand subjects provided by 6 global collaborators. Sample metadata almost always included a de-identified subject ID, COVID-19 status, age in years and sex. Where HLA class I and class II types were available, the types were taken from metadata supplied by the sample provider, not from assay-based typing. General findings and caveats noted by the study authors: Clinical and demographic metadata were provided uncurated, with the amount varying by source and participant.

V has 6 bases trimmed and J has 1 base trimmed; junction bases matching no gene number 3. Looking up the germline V gene (reference sequence) yields CDR1 LNHDA and CDR2 SQIVND. The cysteine opens and the phenylalanine closes a CDR3 of 14 amino acids. The entry retains the CDR3 DNA only, 42 bases that are in frame from base 1. The collaborating institutions used their own protocols to collect whole blood in K2EDTA tubes. For TCRbeta analysis, collaborators shipped samples as frozen whole blood, isolated PBMCs, or DNA extracted from either of those sample types. Sequencing was done on a sample of peripheral blood. This receptor was identified in a man aged 45 to 65 with acute or convalescent COVID-19. The chain is assembled from TRBV19 and TRBJ1-5; TRBD1 fits 7 bases in the junction. The DNA is as follows: TGTGCCAGTAGGCACAGGGGCAGCAATCAGCCCCAGCATTTT. Its protein reads: CASRHRGSNQPQHF.